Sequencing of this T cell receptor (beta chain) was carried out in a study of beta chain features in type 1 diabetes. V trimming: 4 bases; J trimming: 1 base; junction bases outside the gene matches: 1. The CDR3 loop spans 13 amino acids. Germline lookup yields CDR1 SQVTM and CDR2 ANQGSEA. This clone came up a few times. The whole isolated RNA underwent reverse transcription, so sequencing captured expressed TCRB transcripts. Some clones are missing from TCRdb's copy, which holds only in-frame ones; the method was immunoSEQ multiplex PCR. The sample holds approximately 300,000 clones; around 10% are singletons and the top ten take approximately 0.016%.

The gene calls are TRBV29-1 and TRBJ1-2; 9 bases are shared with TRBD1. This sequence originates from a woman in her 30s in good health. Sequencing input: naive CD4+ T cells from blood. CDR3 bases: TGCAGCGTTGGGGACAGGGTTAACTATGGCTACACCTTC. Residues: CSVGDRVNYGYTF.